A single sample gave rise to the 15 T cell receptor beta chains below, sequenced in a study of radiation and T cells in renal cell carcinoma. As for time point: blood 4 weeks post-SBRT, at nephrectomy. The treatment here: 15 Gy SBRT to primary tumor, nephrectomy 4 weeks later. Here immunoSEQ multiplex PCR was the method, and the copy in TCRdb shows in-frame clones only, minus some. The data hold approximately 85,000 clones, with approximately 90% observed a single time. Sequencing used blood, obtained from a patient whose treatment included radiotherapy and nephrectomy. Source of these receptors: a woman aged 70 to 79 with renal cell carcinoma.

J is TRBJ2-2 and V is TRBV28; D remains unclear. With 7 bases removed from V and 4 bases from J, the gap between germline ends came to 10 bases. The CDR3 runs to 13 residues. Germline CDR1 reads MDHEN; CDR2 reads SYDVKM. CDR3 in DNA: TGTGCCAGCACCGTAGGGATCACCGGGGAGCTGTTTTTT. Translation: CASTVGITGELFF.

This clone was recorded only once. The chain recombines TRBV14 with TRBJ2-5; tentative D call: TRBD2 (6 bases). From germline, CDR1 is SGHDN and CDR2 FVKESK. V lost 6 bases, J lost 3 bases, and 11 bases lay in between. The CDR3 runs 13 residues. The CDR3 loop reads CASRRGGKETQYF. The DNA for the CDR3 is TGTGCCAGCAGGCGGGGCGGGAAAGAGACCCAGTACTTC.

The chain employs TRBV6-1 and TRBJ1-5; D is ambiguous. Per the germline V gene, CDR1 is MNHNS and CDR2 is SASEGT. Trimming cost V 1 base and J 0 bases, with 10 bases left between them. The CDR3 covers 16 residues. The CDR3 sequence: CASSEVVGNSNQPQHF. In DNA form, the CDR3 reads TGTGCCAGCAGTGAAGTAGTGGGTAATAGCAATCAGCCCCAGCATTTT.

This rearrangement joins TRBV28 to TRBJ1-2; D ambiguous. This CDR3 comprises 13 residues. CDR1 and CDR2 (germline): MDHEN, SYDVKM. Deletions cut 5 bases from V and 4 bases from J, with 11 bases between. The CDR3 sequence is CASSLTDGYGYTF. The CDR3 coding sequence is TGTGCCAGCAGTCTGACGGACGGCTATGGCTACACCTTC.

Here the CDR3 reads CASSVDPTLGGDTQYF. For the CDR3, the DNA is TGTGCCAGCAGCGTAGACCCGACCCTCGGGGGGGATACGCAGTATTTT. J is TRBJ2-3 and V is TRBV9; 7 nucleotides match TRBD2. The length of the CDR3 is 16 residues. Germline V CDR1 and CDR2: SGDLS, YYNGEE. The trim removed 0 bases at V and 6 bases at J, leaving 10 bases unmatched.

The chain uses TRBV5-1 and TRBJ1-1; no reliable D call. This CDR3 comprises 15 residues. The V gene's germline CDR1 is SGHRS and CDR2 YFSETQ. The V gene lost 0 bases and the J gene lost 1 base, with 10 bases spanning the gap. The CDR3 sequence is CASSLVGFENTEAFF. CDR3 in DNA: TGCGCCAGCAGCTTGGTGGGCTTCGAGAACACTGAAGCTTTCTTT.

This clone occurred a few times. V usage is TRBV7-9 and J usage is TRBJ1-1, with D possibly matching TRBD1 (6 bases). V lost 4 bases to trimming and J lost 4 bases, with 10 bases between them. The CDR3 is 13 amino acids. CDR1 is SEHNR and CDR2 is FQNEAQ in the germline V gene (reference sequence). The DNA of the CDR3 is TGTGCCAGCAGCTCAGGGGCGGGCACTGAAGCTTTCTTT. This encodes CASSSGAGTEAFF.

The chain uses TRBV5-1 and TRBJ1-6; TRBD1 is a possible D gene (6 bases). The CDR3 has 14 residues. Germline CDR1 reads SGHRS; CDR2 reads YFSETQ. V was pared by 4 bases and J by 9 bases, with 14 bases between. The CDR3 sequence: CASSPGHPSSPLHF. CDR3 sequence (DNA): TGCGCCAGCAGCCCGGGACACCCAAGTTCACCCCTCCACTTT.

V gene TRBV6-5 combines with J gene TRBJ1-1, with D perhaps matching TRBD1 (5 bases). CDR1 is MNHEY, CDR2 SVGAGI, per germline. The CDR3 contains 11 residues. The V gene lost 4 bases and the J gene lost 8 bases, with 8 bases spanning the gap. The CDR3 nucleotides are TGTGCCAGCAGTTCAGGGTTCGAAGCTTTCTTT. This sequence encodes CASSSGFEAFF.

The chain has TRBV2 and TRBJ2-1; weak D call: TRBD1 (5 bases). The CDR3 is made up of 14 amino acids. The V gene's germline CDR1 is SNHLY and CDR2 FYNNEI. Trimming removed 8 bases at V and 7 bases at J, with 18 bases between. The CDR3 spells CASWGPMRLNEQFF. The DNA of the CDR3 is TGTGCCAGCTGGGGCCCTATGAGGTTAAATGAGCAGTTCTTC. Variable domain in full (rest from reference TRBV2 and TRBJ2-1): EPEVTQTPSHQVTQMGQEVILRCVPISNHLYFYWYRQILGQKVEFLVSFYNNEISEKSEIFDDQFSVERPDGSNFTLKIRSTKLEDSAMYFCASWGPMRLNEQFFGPGTRLTVL.

The chain employs TRBV18 and TRBJ1-2; D perhaps matches TRBD1 (6 bases). The CDR3 spans 14 residues. From germline, CDR1 is KGHSH and CDR2 LQKENI. The ends were cut back, 3 bases at V and 6 bases at J, with 14 bases in the middle. The CDR3 DNA sequence: TGTGCCAGCTCACCTTTTCCCTCAGGGGATGGCTACACCTTC. Its protein product is CASSPFPSGDGYTF.

The chain joins TRBV4-2 to TRBJ2-7; D is uncertain. Trimming removed 0 bases from V and 3 bases from J, with 12 bases in between. Germline V lookup: CDR1 LGHNA, CDR2 YNFKEQ. CDR3 length: 15 residues. The CDR3 spells CASSQDSTEFYEQYF. In nucleotides, the CDR3 is TGTGCCAGCAGCCAAGATAGTACGGAGTTCTACGAGCAGTACTTC.

The chain uses TRBV19 and TRBJ1-5; D gene uncertain. The V gene lost 6 bases and the J gene lost 4 bases, with 7 bases spanning the gap. CDR1 and CDR2 from the germline V gene are LNHDA and SQIVND (reference sequence). The CDR3 runs 12 residues. CDR3 in amino acids: CASRGPNQPQHF. DNA for the CDR3: TGTGCCAGTAGAGGTCCAAATCAGCCCCAGCATTTT.

The chain carries TRBV9 and TRBJ1-1; D possibly corresponds to TRBD1 (5 bases). V was cut by 1 base and J by 0 bases, with 10 bases left in between. The CDR3 loop spans 15 amino acids. Germline V gene lookup returns CDR1 SGDLS and CDR2 YYNGEE. The CDR3 DNA follows: TGTGCCAGCAGCGTATCAACAGGCATGAACACTGAAGCTTTCTTT. It encodes CASSVSTGMNTEAFF.

The chain uses TRBV18 and TRBJ1-4; no definite D call. Trimming took 3 bases from V and 4 from J, leaving 9 bases between them. CDR1 and CDR2 from the germline V gene are KGHSH and LQKENI. This CDR3 is built from 14 residues. The CDR3 loop reads CASSPDGYNEKLFF. The CDR3 DNA sequence: TGTGCCAGCTCACCCGACGGATATAATGAAAAACTGTTTTTT. Drawing the rest from reference TRBV18 and TRBJ1-4, the complete variable domain is NAGVMQNPRHLVRRRGQEARLRCSPMKGHSHVYWYRQLPEEGLKFMVYLQKENIIDESGMPKERFSAEFPKEGPSILRIQQVVRGDSAAYFCASSPDGYNEKLFFGSGTQLSVL.